Listed below are T cell receptor beta chains from one sample, sequenced in a study of T-cell reconstitution after alpha-beta-depleted transplantation in children. TCRdb independently ran MiXCR on the PCR reads; one entry per CDR3 protein. The sample shows 480,000 or so distinct CDR3 sequences, about 10% of them seen only once. Sequenced here: PBMCs, sampled before TCRalphabeta/CD19-depleted stem cell transplant. The receptors stem from a child aged 2 to 9 with inherited bone marrow failure, due to receive a stem cell transplant. The CDR3 runs from the conserved cysteine through the conserved F or W. A D gene is named only where the DNA matches it firmly. Clone size appears in some rows only: once, few, many, or a class for an expanded clone.

TRBD2	TRBV28	TRBJ2-7	.	CASASLGLAGYEQYF	TGTGCCAGCGCCTCTCTGGGACTAGCGGGATACGAGCAGTACTTC
TRBD2	TRBV6-5	TRBJ2-1	few	CASSRTSGIYNEQFF	TGTGCCAGCAGCCGGACTAGCGGAATTTACAATGAGCAGTTCTTC
.	TRBV28	TRBJ2-2	many	CASSWVSDNGELFF	TGTGCCAGCAGTTGGGTCTCTGACAACGGGGAGCTGTTTTTT
.	TRBV12-3/TRBV12-4	TRBJ1-3	many	CASSFTGNTIYF	TGTGCCAGCAGTTTTACAGGGAACACCATATATTTT
TRBD1	TRBV4-1	TRBJ1-3	many	CASSQVGDRVNTIYF	TGCGCCAGCAGCCAAGTCGGGGACAGGGTTAACACCATATATTTT
.	TRBV30	TRBJ1-1	.	CAWSPHWVNTEAFF	TGTGCCTGGAGCCCCCATTGGGTGAACACTGAAGCTTTCTTT
TRBD2	TRBV5-1	TRBJ2-1	few	CASSLGPLAGAYNEQFF	TGCGCCAGCAGCTTGGGGCCCTTAGCGGGAGCCTACAATGAGCAGTTCTTC
TRBD1	TRBV28	TRBJ2-7	few	CASRWDRGAYEQYF	TGTGCCAGCAGATGGGACAGGGGGGCCTACGAGCAGTACTTC
.	TRBV27	TRBJ1-6	many	CASRTSLGLMYNSPLHF	TGTGCCAGCAGGACCAGTCTGGGGCTAATGTATAATTCACCCCTCCACTTT
TRBD1	TRBV5-1	TRBJ2-2	many	CASSSGQGNTGELFF	TGCGCCAGCAGTTCGGGACAGGGGAACACCGGGGAGCTGTTTTTT
.	TRBV7-2	TRBJ2-2	.	CASSPQSANTGELFF	TGTGCCAGCTCTCCCCAATCTGCGAACACCGGGGAGCTGTTTTTT
.	TRBV10-2	TRBJ1-2	many	CASSAFQGVYGYTF	TGCGCCAGCAGTGCCTTCCAAGGGGTCTATGGCTACACCTTC
TRBD1	TRBV20-1	TRBJ1-1	.	CSARDSGGVNTEAFF	TGCAGTGCTAGAGATTCAGGGGGCGTGAACACTGAAGCTTTCTTT
.	TRBV4-3	TRBJ1-4	many	CASSQIRTESEKLFF	TGCGCCAGCAGCCAAATAAGAACAGAGTCTGAAAAACTGTTTTTT
.	TRBV27	TRBJ2-1	many	CASSELRGTNGQFF	TGTGCCAGCAGTGAACTGAGGGGGACGAACGGGCAGTTCTTC
.	TRBV10-3	TRBJ2-5	many	CAISEGGNRATKETQYF	TGTGCCATCAGTGAGGGTGGGAACAGGGCGACGAAAGAGACCCAGTACTTC
.	TRBV28	TRBJ2-1	many	CASNIAPGKSRFF	TGTGCCAGCAACATTGCCCCGGGGAAAAGTCGGTTCTTC
TRBD1	TRBV29-1	TRBJ2-3	many	CSVRQGAFTDTQYF	TGCAGCGTCAGACAGGGGGCTTTTACAGATACGCAGTATTTT
.	TRBV12-3/TRBV12-4	TRBJ2-5	few	CASSALGQETQYF	TGTGCCAGCAGTGCCCTGGGTCAAGAGACCCAGTACTTC
.	TRBV5-1	TRBJ2-2	.	CASTRTNTGELFF	TGCGCCAGCACGCGGACGAACACCGGGGAGCTGTTTTTT
TRBD2	TRBV7-2	TRBJ2-7	.	CASSLVPGGLTYEQYF	TGTGCCAGCAGCTTAGTCCCGGGAGGACTAACCTACGAGCAGTACTTC
TRBD2	TRBV30	TRBJ2-1	.	CAWSSLGLAGFTEQFF	TGTGCCTGGAGTAGTTTGGGACTAGCGGGATTCACTGAGCAGTTCTTC
.	TRBV20-1	TRBJ2-7	.	CSASPLGRVTYEQYF	TGCAGTGCTAGTCCACTCGGCAGGGTAACCTACGAGCAGTACTTC
.	TRBV28	TRBJ2-2	many	CASRDGNTGELFF	TGTGCCAGCAGGGACGGGAACACCGGGGAGCTGTTTTTT
.	TRBV5-6	TRBJ1-2	many	CASSFGAANYGYTF	TGTGCCAGCAGCTTCGGTGCAGCTAACTATGGCTACACCTTC
TRBD1	TRBV7-9	TRBJ2-3	.	CARSSGQGEDTQYF	TGTGCCAGGAGCTCCGGACAGGGTGAAGATACGCAGTATTTT
.	TRBV11-1	TRBJ2-1	once	CSSSLGHEQFF	TGTTCCAGCAGCTTAGGACATGAGCAGTTCTTC
.	TRBV28	TRBJ1-2	many	CASSRLVTRGGYTF	TGTGCCAGCAGCAGATTAGTTACAAGAGGTGGCTACACCTTC
TRBD2	TRBV10-2	TRBJ2-1	many	CASSNSLAGGPYNEQFF	TGCGCCAGCAGTAATTCACTAGCGGGAGGGCCCTACAATGAGCAGTTCTTC